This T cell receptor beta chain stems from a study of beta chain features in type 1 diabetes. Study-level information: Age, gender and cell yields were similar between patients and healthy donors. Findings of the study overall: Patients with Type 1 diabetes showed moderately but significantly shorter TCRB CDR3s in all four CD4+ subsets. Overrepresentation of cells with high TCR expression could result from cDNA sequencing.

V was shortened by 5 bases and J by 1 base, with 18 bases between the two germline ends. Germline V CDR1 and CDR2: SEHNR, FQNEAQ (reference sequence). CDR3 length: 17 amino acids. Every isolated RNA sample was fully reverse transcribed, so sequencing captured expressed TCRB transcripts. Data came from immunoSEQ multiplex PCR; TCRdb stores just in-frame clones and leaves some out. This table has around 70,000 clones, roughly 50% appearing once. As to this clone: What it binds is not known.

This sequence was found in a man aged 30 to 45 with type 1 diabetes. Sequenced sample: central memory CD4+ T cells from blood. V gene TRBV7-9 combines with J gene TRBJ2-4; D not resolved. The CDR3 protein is CASSADTVPWAKNIQYF. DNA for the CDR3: TGTGCCAGCAGCGCCGACACGGTCCCCTGGGCCAAAAACATTCAGTACTTC.